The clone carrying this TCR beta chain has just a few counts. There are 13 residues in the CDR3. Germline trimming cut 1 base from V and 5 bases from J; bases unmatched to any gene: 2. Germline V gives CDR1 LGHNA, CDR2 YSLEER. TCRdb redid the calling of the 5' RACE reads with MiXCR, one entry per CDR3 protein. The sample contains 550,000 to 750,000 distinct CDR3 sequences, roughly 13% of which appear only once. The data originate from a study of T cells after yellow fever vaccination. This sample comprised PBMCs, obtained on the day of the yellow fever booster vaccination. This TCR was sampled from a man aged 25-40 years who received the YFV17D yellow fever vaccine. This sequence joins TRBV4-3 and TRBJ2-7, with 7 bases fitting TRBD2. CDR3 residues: CASSQVREHEQYF. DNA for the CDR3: TGCGCCAGCAGCCAAGTGCGGGAGCACGAGCAGTACTTC.